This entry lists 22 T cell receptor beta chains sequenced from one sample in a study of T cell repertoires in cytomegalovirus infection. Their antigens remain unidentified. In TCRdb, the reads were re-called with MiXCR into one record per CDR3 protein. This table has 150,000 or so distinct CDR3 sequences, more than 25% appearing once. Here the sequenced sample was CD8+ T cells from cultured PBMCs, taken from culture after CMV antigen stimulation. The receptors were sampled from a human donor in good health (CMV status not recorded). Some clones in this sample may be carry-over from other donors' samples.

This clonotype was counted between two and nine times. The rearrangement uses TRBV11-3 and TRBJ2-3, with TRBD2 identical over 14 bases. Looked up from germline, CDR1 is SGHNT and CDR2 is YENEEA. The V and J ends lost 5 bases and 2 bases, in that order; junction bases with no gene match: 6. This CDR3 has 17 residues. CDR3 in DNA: TGTGCCAGCAGCCCAGGACTAGCGGGGGGCCCCACAGATACGCAGTATTTT. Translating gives CASSPGLAGGPTDTQYF.

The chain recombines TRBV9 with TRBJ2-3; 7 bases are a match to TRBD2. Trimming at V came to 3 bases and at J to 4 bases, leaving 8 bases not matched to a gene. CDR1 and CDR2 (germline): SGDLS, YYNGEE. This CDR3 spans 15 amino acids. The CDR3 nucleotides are TGTGCCAGCAGCGGTACTAGCGCCGGCCCAGATACGCAGTATTTT. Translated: CASSGTSAGPDTQYF.

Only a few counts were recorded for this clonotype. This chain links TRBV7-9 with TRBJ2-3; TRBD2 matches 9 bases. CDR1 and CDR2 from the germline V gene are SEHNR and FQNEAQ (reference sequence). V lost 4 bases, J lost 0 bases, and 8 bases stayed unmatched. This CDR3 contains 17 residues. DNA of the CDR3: TGTGCCAGCAGCTCCTTAGCGGGGGCGACTAGCACAGATACGCAGTATTTT. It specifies CASSSLAGATSTDTQYF.

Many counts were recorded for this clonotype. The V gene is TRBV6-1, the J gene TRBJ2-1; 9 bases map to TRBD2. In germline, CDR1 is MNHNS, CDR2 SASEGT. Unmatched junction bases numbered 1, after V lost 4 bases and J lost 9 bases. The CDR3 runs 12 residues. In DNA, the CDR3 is TGTGCCAGCAGTGTACTAGCGGGTGAGCAGTTCTTC. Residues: CASSVLAGEQFF.

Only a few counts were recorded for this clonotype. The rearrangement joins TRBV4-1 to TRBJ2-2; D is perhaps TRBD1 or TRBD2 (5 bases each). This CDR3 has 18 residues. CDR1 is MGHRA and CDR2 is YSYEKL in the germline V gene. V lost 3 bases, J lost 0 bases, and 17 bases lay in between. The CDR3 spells CASSQFLSGTPNTGELFF. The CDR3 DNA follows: TGCGCCAGCAGCCAGTTCCTCTCCGGGACCCCGAACACCGGGGAGCTGTTTTTT.

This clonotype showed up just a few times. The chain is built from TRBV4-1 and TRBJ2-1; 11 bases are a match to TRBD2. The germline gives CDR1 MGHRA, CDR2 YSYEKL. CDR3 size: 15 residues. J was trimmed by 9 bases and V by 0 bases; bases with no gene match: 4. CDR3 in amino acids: CASSQDVAGGSEQFF. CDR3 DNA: TGCGCCAGCAGCCAAGATGTAGCGGGGGGGTCTGAGCAGTTCTTC.

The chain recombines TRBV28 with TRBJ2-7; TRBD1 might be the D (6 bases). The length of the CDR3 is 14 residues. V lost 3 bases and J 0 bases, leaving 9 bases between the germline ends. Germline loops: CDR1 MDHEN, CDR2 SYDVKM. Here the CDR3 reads CASSFQGSSYEQYF. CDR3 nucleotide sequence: TGTGCCAGCAGTTTTCAGGGGAGCTCCTACGAGCAGTACTTC.

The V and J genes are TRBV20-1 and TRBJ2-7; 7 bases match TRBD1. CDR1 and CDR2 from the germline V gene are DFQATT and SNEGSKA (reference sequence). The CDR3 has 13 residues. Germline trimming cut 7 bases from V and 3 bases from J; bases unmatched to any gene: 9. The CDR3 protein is CSVLTGMDYEQYF. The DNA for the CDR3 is TGCAGTGTTTTGACAGGGATGGACTACGAGCAGTACTTC.

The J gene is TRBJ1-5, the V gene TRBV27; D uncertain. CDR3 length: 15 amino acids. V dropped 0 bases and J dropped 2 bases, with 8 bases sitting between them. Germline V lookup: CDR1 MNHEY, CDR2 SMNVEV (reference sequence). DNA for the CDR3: TGTGCCAGCAGTTTATCAGGGAACGGCAATCAGCCCCAGCATTTT. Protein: CASSLSGNGNQPQHF.

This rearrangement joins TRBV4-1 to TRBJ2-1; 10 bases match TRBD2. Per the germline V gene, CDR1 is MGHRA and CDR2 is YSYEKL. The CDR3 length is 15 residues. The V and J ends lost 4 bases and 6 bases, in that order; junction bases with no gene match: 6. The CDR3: CASSPLAGGSNEQFF. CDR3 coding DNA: TGCGCCAGCAGCCCTTTAGCGGGGGGTTCCAATGAGCAGTTCTTC.

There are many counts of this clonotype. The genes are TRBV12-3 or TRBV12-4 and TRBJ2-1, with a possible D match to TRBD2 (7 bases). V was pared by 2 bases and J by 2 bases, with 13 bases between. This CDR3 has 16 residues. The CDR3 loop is CASSLYGGQTYNEQFF. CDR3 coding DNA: TGTGCCAGCAGTTTATACGGGGGGCAAACCTACAATGAGCAGTTCTTC.

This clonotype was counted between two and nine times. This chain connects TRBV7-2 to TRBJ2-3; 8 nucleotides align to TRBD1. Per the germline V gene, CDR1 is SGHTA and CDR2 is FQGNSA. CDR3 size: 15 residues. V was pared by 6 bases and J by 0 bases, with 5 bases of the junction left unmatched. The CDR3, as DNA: TGTGCCAGCAGGGAGACAGGGGCTAGCACAGATACGCAGTATTTT. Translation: CASRETGASTDTQYF.

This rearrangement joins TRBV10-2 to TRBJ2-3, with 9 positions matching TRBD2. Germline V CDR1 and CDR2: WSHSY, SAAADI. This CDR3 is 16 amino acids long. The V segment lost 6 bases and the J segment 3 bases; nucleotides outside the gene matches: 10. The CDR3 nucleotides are TGCGCCAGCAGCCAGCGCCTAGCGGGGCTTACAGATACGCAGTATTTT. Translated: CASSQRLAGLTDTQYF.

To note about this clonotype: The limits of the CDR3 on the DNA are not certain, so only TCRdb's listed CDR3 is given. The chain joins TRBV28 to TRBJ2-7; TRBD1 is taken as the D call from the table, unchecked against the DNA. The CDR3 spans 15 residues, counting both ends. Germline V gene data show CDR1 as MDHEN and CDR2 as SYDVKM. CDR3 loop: CASSSSTGGWYEQYF.

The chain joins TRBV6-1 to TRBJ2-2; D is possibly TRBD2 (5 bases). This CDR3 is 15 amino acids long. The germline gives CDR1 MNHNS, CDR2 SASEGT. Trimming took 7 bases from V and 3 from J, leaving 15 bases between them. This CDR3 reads CASNSDGVDTGELFF. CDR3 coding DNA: TGTGCCAGCAACAGCGACGGGGTGGACACCGGGGAGCTGTTTTTT.

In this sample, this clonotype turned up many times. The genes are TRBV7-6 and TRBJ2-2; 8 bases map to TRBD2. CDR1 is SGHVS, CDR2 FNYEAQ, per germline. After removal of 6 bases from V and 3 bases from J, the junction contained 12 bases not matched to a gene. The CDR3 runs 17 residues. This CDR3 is CASSYLGPAGDTGELFF. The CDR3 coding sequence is TGTGCCAGCAGTTACCTTGGCCCAGCGGGGGACACCGGGGAGCTGTTTTTT.

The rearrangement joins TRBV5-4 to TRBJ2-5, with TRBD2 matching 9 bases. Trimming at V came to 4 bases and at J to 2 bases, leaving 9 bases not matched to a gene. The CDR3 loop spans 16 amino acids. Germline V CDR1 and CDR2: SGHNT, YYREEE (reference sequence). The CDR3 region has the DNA TGTGCCAGCAGCCAGTCCTTCGGACTAGCGCAAGAGACCCAGTACTTC. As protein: CASSQSFGLAQETQYF.

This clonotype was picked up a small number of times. The CDR3 DNA reads TGCAGTGCTAGCGCCCAGGGGCCTTTCGACGAGCAGTACTTC. This codes for CSASAQGPFDEQYF. The chain has TRBV20-1 and TRBJ2-7; D possibly corresponds to TRBD1 (6 bases). V was shortened by 3 bases and J by 5 bases, with 17 bases between the two germline ends. Germline CDR1 reads DFQATT; CDR2 reads SNEGSKA (reference sequence). The CDR3 loop spans 14 amino acids.

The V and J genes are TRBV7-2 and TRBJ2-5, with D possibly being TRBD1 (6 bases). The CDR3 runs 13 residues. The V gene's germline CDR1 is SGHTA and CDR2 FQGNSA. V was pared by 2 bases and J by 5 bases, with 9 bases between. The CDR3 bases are TGTGCCAGCAGCTTAAACAGGGACGAGACCCAGTACTTC. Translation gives CASSLNRDETQYF.

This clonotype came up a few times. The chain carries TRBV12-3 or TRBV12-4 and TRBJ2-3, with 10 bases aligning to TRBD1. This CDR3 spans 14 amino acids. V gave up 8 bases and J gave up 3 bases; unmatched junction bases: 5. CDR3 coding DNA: TGTGCCAGCCGCCTGGGACAGGGGACAGATACGCAGTATTTT. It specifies CASRLGQGTDTQYF.

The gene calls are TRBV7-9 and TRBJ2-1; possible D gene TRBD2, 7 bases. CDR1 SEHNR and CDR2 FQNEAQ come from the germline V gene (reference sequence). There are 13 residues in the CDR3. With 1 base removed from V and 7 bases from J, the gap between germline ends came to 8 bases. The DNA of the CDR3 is TGTGCCAGCAGCTTAGAGGGGGGGAATGAGCAGTTCTTC. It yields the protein CASSLEGGNEQFF.

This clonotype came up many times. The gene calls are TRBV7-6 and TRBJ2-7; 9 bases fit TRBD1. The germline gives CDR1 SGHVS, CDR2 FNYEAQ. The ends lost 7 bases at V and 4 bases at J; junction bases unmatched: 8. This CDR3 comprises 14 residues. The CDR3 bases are TGTGCCAGCACCGACGGGACAGGGCTTTACGAGCAGTACTTC. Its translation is CASTDGTGLYEQYF.